These 19 T cell receptor beta chains share one sample of origin, sequenced in a study of cytomegalovirus exposure and HLA in healthy donors. A multiplex PCR was run with 60 Vbeta primers and 13 Jbeta primers. Assay used: immunoSEQ multiplex PCR; TCRdb lists only in-frame clones, some missing. The table has 150,000 to 200,000 clones, approximately 80% seen once. Input material: PBMCs. The receptors were sampled from a woman aged 18 to 35 in good health and CMV-seronegative.

The chain carries TRBV19 and TRBJ2-5, with a possible D match to TRBD1 (6 bases). The J call may be incorrect, as the DNA end agrees better with TRBJ2-7. The CDR3 has 15 residues. Germline loops: CDR1 LNHDA, CDR2 SQIVND (reference sequence). CDR3 sequence reads: CASSMSRGSLYEQYF. CDR3 coding DNA: TGTGCCAGTAGTATGTCAAGGGGGTCCCTCTACGAGCAGTACTTC.

The rearrangement joins TRBV5-6 to TRBJ2-1; TRBD2 agrees at 11 bases. Germline CDR1 SGHDT, CDR2 YYEEEE. The CDR3 has 17 residues. The V segment lost 0 bases and the J segment 3 bases; nucleotides outside the gene matches: 5. The chain's CDR3 is CASSLVLTSGGYNEQFF. CDR3 in DNA: TGTGCCAGCAGCTTGGTTCTAACTAGCGGGGGCTACAATGAGCAGTTCTTC.

The J gene is TRBJ2-7, the V gene TRBV14; D is possibly TRBD2 (6 bases). This CDR3 has 17 residues. Trimming removed 3 bases at V and 2 bases at J, with 20 bases between. Looked up from germline, CDR1 is SGHDN and CDR2 is FVKESK. The CDR3 DNA is TGTGCCAGCAGCCAGAGCAAAGGAGGGCCCCTAGCCTACGAGCAGTACTTC. Translated: CASSQSKGGPLAYEQYF.

The chain is built from TRBV29-1 and TRBJ2-7, with a weak D call TRBD2 (6 bases). The CDR3 covers 12 residues. Per the germline V gene, CDR1 is SQVTM and CDR2 is ANQGSEA. V lost 4 bases, J lost 3 bases, and 10 bases lay in between. CDR3 sequence: CSVAGGGYEQYF. The CDR3 DNA reads TGCAGCGTTGCCGGGGGTGGCTACGAGCAGTACTTC.

This chain connects TRBV29-1 to TRBJ2-7; 8 bases map to TRBD1. The CDR3 is 13 residues long. From germline, CDR1 is SQVTM and CDR2 ANQGSEA. Losses at the gene ends were 4 bases for V and 4 bases for J; bases not matched to a gene: 6. The CDR3 spells CSVAGQGLYEQYF. As DNA, the CDR3 is TGCAGCGTTGCCGGACAGGGTTTGTACGAGCAGTACTTC.

The chain joins TRBV7-8 to TRBJ1-3; D call uncertain. V lost 7 bases, J lost 8 bases, and 12 bases lay in between. Germline V gives CDR1 SGHVS, CDR2 FQNEAQ. CDR3 length: 12 residues. The CDR3 DNA sequence: TGTGCCAGCACCAAAGGGAGGGACACCATATATTTT. As protein: CASTKGRDTIYF.

This rearrangement joins TRBV18 to TRBJ2-4, with 16 bases that match TRBD2. The CDR3 is made up of 19 amino acids. CDR1 is KGHSH and CDR2 is LQKENI in the germline V gene. The V segment lost 0 bases and the J segment 0 bases; nucleotides outside the gene matches: 2. The DNA of the CDR3 is TGTGCCAGCTCACCACCGGGACTAGCGGGAGGGCTAGCCAAAAACATTCAGTACTTC. Protein sequence: CASSPPGLAGGLAKNIQYF. Full variable domain (missing parts from reference TRBV18 and TRBJ2-4): NAGVMQNPRHLVRRRGQEARLRCSPMKGHSHVYWYRQLPEEGLKFMVYLQKENIIDESGMPKERFSAEFPKEGPSILRIQQVVRGDSAAYFCASSPPGLAGGLAKNIQYFGAGTRLSVL.

The rearrangement uses TRBV5-1 and TRBJ1-1; D might be TRBD1 (5 bases). The CDR3 contains 15 residues. V lost 3 bases and J lost 1, with 13 bases in between. Per germline, CDR1 SGHRS and CDR2 YFSETQ. DNA of the CDR3: TGCGCCAGCAGCTATGGGGCGATGACGAACACTGAAGCTTTCTTT. Protein: CASSYGAMTNTEAFF.

This rearrangement joins TRBV11-3 to TRBJ2-2, with D possibly TRBD1 on 6 matching bases. Per germline, CDR1 SGHNT and CDR2 YENEEA. This CDR3 is built from 16 residues. V was cut by 4 bases and J by 2 bases, with 14 bases left in between. The CDR3 spells CASSSSGTINTGELFF. The CDR3 DNA follows: TGTGCCAGCAGCTCCTCAGGGACAATAAACACCGGGGAGCTGTTTTTT.

The chain couples TRBV30 to TRBJ1-3; D call uncertain. The CDR3 is made up of 12 amino acids. Germline assignment: CDR1 GTSNPN and CDR2 SVGIG (reference sequence). With 5 bases removed from V and 1 base from J, the gap between germline ends came to 6 bases. The CDR3 DNA is TGTGCCTGGCAGATTTCTGGAAACACCATATATTTT. The encoded protein is CAWQISGNTIYF.

The chain carries TRBV10-3 and TRBJ2-2; 13 bases map to TRBD2. This CDR3 has 15 residues. Germline V gene sequence: CDR1 ENHRY, CDR2 SYGVKD. V was clipped by 10 bases and J by 7 bases; unmatched bases: 9. CDR3 sequence (DNA): TGTGCCACCTGGGGAACTAGCGGGAGGGTCGGGGAGCTGTTTTTT. It encodes CATWGTSGRVGELFF.

There are a few counts of this clone. This chain uses TRBV5-1 with TRBJ2-7, with 14 bases lining up with TRBD2. The V gene end was trimmed by 4 bases and the J gene end by 1 base; junction bases not matched to a gene: 7. This CDR3 has 17 amino acids. Germline V gene data show CDR1 as SGHRS and CDR2 as YFSETQ. The CDR3 protein is CASSHPGTSGSSYEQYF. CDR3 DNA: TGCGCCAGCAGCCACCCCGGGACTAGCGGGAGTTCCTACGAGCAGTACTTC.

The chain employs TRBV10-2 and TRBJ2-3, with D maybe TRBD1 (5 bases). This CDR3 has 13 amino acids. The germline CDR1 and CDR2 sequences are WSHSY and SAAADI. V dropped 7 bases and J dropped 3 bases, with 11 bases sitting between them. The CDR3 bases are TGCGCCAGCACTCTAGACAGTACAGATACGCAGTATTTT. Its translation is CASTLDSTDTQYF.

The rearrangement links TRBV29-1 to TRBJ1-3; D is unclear. V was cut by 2 bases and J by 8 bases, with 7 bases left in between. This CDR3 comprises 11 residues. Germline V gene data show CDR1 as SQVTM and CDR2 as ANQGSEA. CDR3 amino acids: CSVERGYTIYF. CDR3 nucleotide sequence: TGCAGCGTTGAACGGGGATACACCATATATTTT.

The chain combines TRBV28 with TRBJ2-7, with 13 bases aligning to TRBD2. Germline CDR1 is MDHEN and CDR2 is SYDVKM. The trim removed 2 bases at V and 4 bases at J, leaving 2 bases unmatched. This CDR3 is built from 15 residues. The DNA for the CDR3 is TGTGCCAGCAGTTTAGGGACTAGCGGGACTTACGAGCAGTACTTC. It codes for CASSLGTSGTYEQYF.

This clone came up a few times. V and J are TRBV18 and TRBJ1-1, with a possible D match to TRBD1 (6 bases). The CDR3 extends over 14 amino acids. Deletions cut 3 bases from V and 1 base from J, with 9 bases between. CDR1 is KGHSH, CDR2 LQKENI, per germline. CDR3 coding DNA: TGTGCCAGCTCACCTAAGGGGGAGAACACTGAAGCTTTCTTT. Its translation: CASSPKGENTEAFF.

The J gene is TRBJ1-4, the V gene TRBV27; TRBD1 agrees at 7 bases. Germline CDR1 is MNHEY and CDR2 is SMNVEV (reference sequence). Trimming at V came to 6 bases and at J to 10 bases, leaving 20 bases not matched to a gene. This CDR3 contains 17 residues. DNA of the CDR3: TGTGCCAGCAGCACCACCCCGGGGGACAGCAGTCAGGGAAAACTGTTTTTT. Its translation is CASSTTPGDSSQGKLFF.

In regard to this clone: The junction and the germline gene differ at one end; a read error may be behind it. The chain recombines TRBV7-9 with TRBJ1-6; TRBD1 is a possible D gene (5 bases). The CDR3 is made up of 15 amino acids. Germline V CDR1 and CDR2: SEHNR, FQNEAQ (reference sequence). The CDR3 reads CASSARGVRNSPLRF. The CDR3 coding sequence is TGTGCCAGCAGCGCCCGGGGGGTTCGTAATTCACCCCTCCGCTTT.

This clone was counted between two and nine times. The gene calls are TRBV4-1 and TRBJ1-3; the D gene is possibly TRBD1 (5 bases). Germline values: CDR1 MGHRA, CDR2 YSYEKL. This CDR3 comprises 16 residues. V dropped 4 bases and J dropped 0 bases, with 13 bases sitting between them. This CDR3 is CASSPRTGLSGNTIYF. The CDR3 DNA follows: TGCGCCAGCAGCCCCCGAACAGGCCTCTCTGGAAACACCATATATTTT.